The 28 T cell receptor beta chains reported below all come from one sample, sequenced in a study of blood T cells in healthy people across ages. A second about 6 to 11 cycle PCR used barcoded and J-beta primers. One entry per CDR3 protein results from TCRdb running MiXCR on the 5' RACE reads. The top ten clones hold roughly 2% of a sample with about 1.8 million distinct CDR3 sequences, roughly 52% of them seen once. The source material was blood. These receptors came from a woman between 40 and 50 years old in good health.

This sequence joins TRBV7-9 and TRBJ2-7; D uncertain. Germline V gives CDR1 SEHNR, CDR2 FQNEAQ (reference sequence). The ends were cut back, 6 bases at V and 3 bases at J, with 15 bases in the middle. CDR3 size: 14 residues. The CDR3: CASRGGGSYYEQYF. The CDR3 DNA reads TGTGCCAGCAGAGGCGGTGGCAGTTACTACGAGCAGTACTTC.

This clonotype was seen a few times. The chain combines TRBV7-2 with TRBJ2-3, with D possibly matching TRBD2 (6 bases). Trimming took off 8 bases at V and 1 base at J, with 16 bases between the two ends. This CDR3 is built from 15 residues. Germline values: CDR1 SGHTA, CDR2 FQGNSA. For the CDR3, the DNA is TGTGCCAGCCTTCCCGGGACGGGAGGCACAGATACGCAGTATTTT. This translates into CASLPGTGGTDTQYF.

As concerns this clonotype: The missing conserved phenylalanine or tryptophan at the end of this CDR3 makes a read error likely. V is TRBV9 and J is TRBJ2-5; 9 bases are shared with TRBD2. Germline V gene lookup returns CDR1 SGDLS and CDR2 YYNGEE. Unmatched junction bases numbered 5, after V lost 0 bases and J lost 5 bases. This CDR3 is built from 15 residues. The DNA of the CDR3 is TGTGCCAGCAGCGTAGCAGCGGGGGGACCGGAGACCCAGTACATC. Encoded protein: CASSVAAGGPETQYI.

This clonotype was seen only a few times. The V and J genes are TRBV20-1 and TRBJ2-3; 8 bases agree with TRBD2. CDR1 and CDR2 from the germline V gene are DFQATT and SNEGSKA (reference sequence). The CDR3 consists of 13 residues. Losses at the gene ends were 5 bases for V and 1 base for J; bases not matched to a gene: 2. CDR3 nucleotide sequence: TGCAGTGCTCCGACTAGCGGCACAGATACGCAGTATTTT. This sequence encodes CSAPTSGTDTQYF.

This chain joins TRBV21-1 and TRBJ2-6; whether TRBD1, the table's D call, matches the DNA was not checked. TRBV21-1 has pseudogene status. There are 18 residues in the CDR3. The CDR3 sequence: CASSPIIRGVSGANVLTF. In DNA form, the CDR3 reads TGTGCCAGCAGCCCCATCATACGGGGGGTCTCTGGGGCCAACGTCCTGACTTTC.

The chain recombines TRBV20-1 with TRBJ2-5; a weak D match, TRBD1 (7 bases). The CDR3 extends over 16 amino acids. Deletions cut 3 bases from V and 5 bases from J, with 22 bases between. Germline CDR1 DFQATT, CDR2 SNEGSKA (reference sequence). CDR3 residues: CSASVAGGLVGETQYF. In DNA form, the CDR3 reads TGCAGTGCTAGCGTTGCAGGGGGGTTGGTTGGGGAGACCCAGTACTTC.

The V gene is TRBV21-1, the J gene TRBJ2-4; no check of the table's D call, TRBD1, against the DNA was made. The end of the DNA fits TRBJ2-7 better, so the J call may be wrong. TRBV21-1 is noted as a pseudogene. The CDR3 runs to 16 residues. The CDR3 spells CASSKDTEQGRYEQYF. Written as DNA, the CDR3 is TGTGCCAGCAGCAAAGATACAGAACAGGGGAGGTACGAGCAGTACTTC.

The CDR3: CASNSGRVGANVLTF. CDR3 sequence (DNA): TGTGCCAGCAATTCGGGGCGGGTAGGGGCCAACGTCCTGACTTTC. V and J are TRBV27 and TRBJ2-6, with D perhaps matching TRBD1 or TRBD2 (5 bases each). The germline V and J ends were trimmed by 7 bases and 4 bases, with 14 bases remaining between them. Germline CDR1 reads MNHEY; CDR2 reads SMNVEV (reference sequence). The CDR3 has 15 amino acids. Supplemented by reference TRBV27 and TRBJ2-6, the full variable domain reads EAQVTQNPRYLITVTGKKLTVTCSQNMNHEYMSWYRQDPGLGLRQIYYSMNVEVTDKGDVPEGYKVSRKEKRNFPLILESPSPNQTSLYFCASNSGRVGANVLTFGAGSRLTVL.

The V gene is TRBV29-1, the J gene TRBJ1-1; 7 bases line up with TRBD1. V lost 5 bases and J lost 3; bases outside the gene matches: 12. Germline V gives CDR1 SQVTM, CDR2 ANQGSEA. This CDR3 contains 15 residues. The CDR3 reads CSVTPNRDSYTEAFF. DNA for the CDR3: TGCAGCGTTACTCCAAACCGGGACAGCTACACTGAAGCTTTCTTT.

This clonotype occurred a few times. The rearrangement links TRBV6-5 to TRBJ2-5; 11 nucleotides agree with TRBD1. V trimming: 7 bases; J trimming: 3 bases; junction bases outside the gene matches: 7. Germline lookup yields CDR1 MNHEY and CDR2 SVGAGI. This CDR3 region has 15 residues. The CDR3 region has the DNA TGTGCCAGCAACCCATGGACAGGGGGCAAAGAGACCCAGTACTTC. Residues: CASNPWTGGKETQYF.

This clonotype was observed a few times. The rearrangement links TRBV7-9 to TRBJ2-5; 8 bases match TRBD1. CDR1 is SEHNR, CDR2 FQNEAQ, per germline (reference sequence). The CDR3 contains 16 residues. The J segment lost 5 bases and the V segment lost 3 bases, leaving 11 bases of the junction unmatched. CDR3 sequence: CASSFGQGGWQETQYF. CDR3 DNA: TGTGCCAGCAGCTTTGGACAGGGAGGATGGCAGGAGACCCAGTACTTC.

In its sample, this clonotype was seen a few times. CDR3 in amino acids: CASTHKDRGLYYEQYF. The CDR3 coding sequence is TGTGCCAGCACGCACAAGGACAGGGGCTTATACTACGAGCAGTACTTC. The V and J genes are TRBV7-9 and TRBJ2-7; 9 bases map to TRBD1. Trimming cost V 7 bases and J 3 bases; bases outside gene matches: 13. Germline V lookup: CDR1 SEHNR, CDR2 FQNEAQ (reference sequence). This CDR3 comprises 16 residues.

The chain has TRBV6-1 and TRBJ2-5; TRBD1 matches 9 bases. Germline V gene data show CDR1 as MNHNS and CDR2 as SASEGT. V lost 6 bases and J lost 4; bases outside the gene matches: 9. The CDR3 is 15 amino acids. The CDR3 reads CASSAAQGARETQYF. CDR3 nucleotides: TGTGCCAGCAGCGCGGCACAGGGGGCGCGAGAGACCCAGTACTTC.

The chain joins TRBV4-3 to TRBJ1-4; 8 bases match TRBD1. With V trimmed by 1 base and J by 6 bases, 7 bases remained unmatched. This CDR3 has 16 amino acids. CDR1 is LGHNA, CDR2 YSLEER, per germline. In nucleotides, the CDR3 is TGCGCCAGCAGCCAAGCGAGCGGGACAGGATATGAAAAACTGTTTTTT. It specifies CASSQASGTGYEKLFF.

The J gene is TRBJ1-3, the V gene TRBV7-2; 9 bases align to TRBD1. Trimming took 1 base from V and 0 from J; bases not matched to a gene: 4. Germline CDR1 SGHTA, CDR2 FQGNSA. The CDR3 extends over 17 amino acids. The CDR3 is CASSLVTGGISGNTIYF. CDR3 coding DNA: TGTGCCAGCAGCTTAGTGACAGGGGGAATCTCTGGAAACACCATATATTTT.

The J gene is TRBJ2-5, the V gene TRBV7-2; 9 bases are shared with TRBD1. V gave up 4 bases and J gave up 0 bases; unmatched junction bases: 6. CDR1 and CDR2 (germline): SGHTA, FQGNSA. This CDR3 has 16 amino acids. The CDR3 protein is CASSSGQGRNQETQYF. The CDR3 coding sequence is TGTGCCAGCAGCTCTGGACAGGGGCGGAACCAAGAGACCCAGTACTTC.

The rearrangement uses TRBV4-1 and TRBJ2-4; D not certain. The germline V and J ends were trimmed by 1 base and 0 bases, with 13 bases remaining between them. Germline CDR1 MGHRA, CDR2 YSYEKL. The CDR3 has 17 amino acids. CDR3 in amino acids: CASSQAPALLAKNIQYF. CDR3 nucleotide sequence: TGCGCCAGCAGCCAAGCCCCGGCTCTCCTAGCCAAAAACATTCAGTACTTC.

This clonotype was recorded a few times. The chain uses TRBV20-1 and TRBJ2-5; a weak D match, TRBD2 (5 bases). V was pared by 5 bases and J by 4 bases, with 14 bases between. This CDR3 comprises 13 residues. Per the germline V gene, CDR1 is DFQATT and CDR2 is SNEGSKA (reference sequence). The CDR3 DNA sequence: TGCAGTGCTGAGACTATAATTGGAGAGACCCAGTACTTC. It yields the protein CSAETIIGETQYF.

This clonotype was counted only a few times. V and J are TRBV6-6 and TRBJ1-2; TRBD1 might be the D (5 bases). Trimming took off 0 bases at V and 9 bases at J, with 14 bases between the two ends. The CDR3 sequence is 14 residues long. The germline CDR1 and CDR2 sequences are MNHNY and SVGAGI (reference sequence). The CDR3 protein is CASSYSGRERRYTF. The CDR3 DNA is TGTGCCAGCAGTTACTCGGGACGGGAAAGGCGCTACACCTTC.

This chain connects TRBV28 to TRBJ2-1; 9 positions match TRBD2. Losses at the gene ends were 8 bases for V and 4 bases for J; bases not matched to a gene: 6. CDR3 length: 14 amino acids. The V gene's germline CDR1 is MDHEN and CDR2 SYDVKM. The chain's CDR3 is CASGGAGGYNEQFF. In DNA form, the CDR3 reads TGTGCCAGCGGTGGGGCGGGGGGGTACAATGAGCAGTTCTTC. Full variable domain (rest looked up from reference TRBV28 and TRBJ2-1): DVKVTQSSRYLVKRTGEKVFLECVQDMDHENMFWYRQDPGLGLRLIYFSYDVKMKEKGDIPEGYSVSREKKERFSLILESASTNQTSMYLCASGGAGGYNEQFFGPGTRLTVL.

The chain combines TRBV7-2 with TRBJ2-3; D may match TRBD1 or TRBD2 (7 bases each). The CDR3 sequence is 18 residues long. Trimming shortened V by 3 bases and J by 2 bases, and 21 bases separated the two germline ends. Germline CDR1 reads SGHTA; CDR2 reads FQGNSA. CDR3 in DNA: TGTGCCAGCAGCTTTAGGATGGGAGGGACAGCACCCACAGATACGCAGTATTTT. Translation: CASSFRMGGTAPTDTQYF.

The table lists this clonotype with a few counts. The gene calls are TRBV20-1 and TRBJ1-2; 11 bases fit TRBD1. J lost 8 bases, V lost 6 bases, and 14 bases had no gene match. The CDR3 has 15 amino acids. Germline V gene data show CDR1 as DFQATT and CDR2 as SNEGSKA (reference sequence). The CDR3 reads CSAPRAGQGAGGYTF. The CDR3 DNA follows: TGCAGTGCCCCAAGGGCCGGACAGGGGGCGGGCGGCTACACCTTC.

This clonotype was counted at least ten times. The chain recombines TRBV6-4 with TRBJ2-1, with TRBD1 matching over 10 bases. V was pared by 5 bases and J by 3 bases, with 4 bases of the junction left unmatched. Germline CDR1 MRHNA, CDR2 SNTAGT. CDR3 length: 15 amino acids. CDR3 in DNA: TGTGCCAGCAGTCCGACAGGGGGCTACTACAATGAGCAGTTCTTC. Encoded protein: CASSPTGGYYNEQFF.

This rearrangement joins TRBV7-2 to TRBJ1-6; D not resolved. Between the trimmed V and J ends, which lost 8 bases and 4 bases, there was a span of 6 bases. Per the germline V gene, CDR1 is SGHTA and CDR2 is FQGNSA. The CDR3 sequence is 12 residues long. This CDR3 is CASGVYNSPLHF. The DNA for the CDR3 is TGTGCCAGCGGGGTTTATAATTCACCCCTCCACTTT. Looking up the rest from reference TRBV7-2 and TRBJ1-6 gives the full variable domain: GAGVSQSPSNKVTEKGKDVELRCDPISGHTALYWYRQSLGQGLEFLIYFQGNSAPDKSGLPSDRFSAERTGGSVSTLTIQRTQQEDSAVYLCASGVYNSPLHFGNGTRLTVT.

V and J are TRBV6-6 and TRBJ2-7; D is unresolved. Trimming cost V 7 bases and J 0 bases, with 13 bases left between them. The CDR3 runs 14 residues. Per the germline V gene, CDR1 is MNHNY and CDR2 is SVGAGI (reference sequence). CDR3: CASTETDHSYEQYF. CDR3 bases: TGTGCCAGCACCGAGACCGACCACTCCTACGAGCAGTACTTC.

V gene TRBV27 combines with J gene TRBJ2-1, with 9 positions matching TRBD1. CDR1 and CDR2 from the germline V gene are MNHEY and SMNVEV (reference sequence). J lost 3 bases, V lost 2 bases, and 5 bases had no gene match. This CDR3 has 16 residues. In DNA, the CDR3 is TGTGCCAGCAGTTTAGGGGGGACAGGGTGCTACAATGAGCAGTTCTTC. Residues: CASSLGGTGCYNEQFF.

This chain links TRBV4-1 with TRBJ2-5, with D maybe TRBD1 (5 bases). Germline CDR1 and CDR2: MGHRA and YSYEKL. V lost 2 bases and J lost 2, with 9 bases in between. The CDR3 runs 14 residues. CDR3 sequence (DNA): TGCGCCAGCAGCCAACAGACAGAGCAAGAGACCCAGTACTTC. Translated, it gives CASSQQTEQETQYF.

This clonotype was detected a few times. J is TRBJ2-5 and V is TRBV29-1; the match to TRBD2 covers 8 bases. With V trimmed by 2 bases and J by 2 bases, 7 bases remained unmatched. This CDR3 has 15 residues. Germline values: CDR1 SQVTM, CDR2 ANQGSEA. The CDR3 DNA is TGCAGCGTTGAAAAAGCGGGGGTGACTCAAGAGACCCAGTACTTC. Its translation: CSVEKAGVTQETQYF.